This passage covers 17 T cell receptor beta chains from one sample sequenced in a study of response to subunit inactivated influenza vaccine. TCRdb re-called the RT-PCR reads through MiXCR, storing one row per CDR3 protein. The sample has around 650,000 distinct CDR3 sequences; roughly 14% are singletons. The specimen was PBMCs from blood, collected 12 days after vaccination. These receptors were collected from a man between 45 and 60 years old who received an inactivated influenza vaccine.

This clonotype was seen only a few times. The J gene is TRBJ2-1, the V gene TRBV5-1, with a tentative D call TRBD2 (6 bases). This CDR3 comprises 17 residues. Germline V gene lookup returns CDR1 SGHRS and CDR2 YFSETQ. Trimming removed 1 base from V and 0 bases from J, with 14 bases in between. CDR3 residues: CASSLHGQTSSYNEQFF. CDR3 nucleotide sequence: TGCGCCAGCAGCTTGCATGGCCAGACTAGCTCCTACAATGAGCAGTTCTTC.

V gene TRBV20-1 combines with J gene TRBJ1-3, with 7 bases fitting TRBD1. CDR3 size: 14 residues. V lost 5 bases, J lost 2 bases, and 6 bases stayed unmatched. Germline CDR1 DFQATT, CDR2 SNEGSKA (reference sequence). The CDR3, as DNA: TGCAGTGCTGAAACAGACAGGGCTGGAAACACCATATATTTT. This sequence encodes CSAETDRAGNTIYF.

Only a few counts were recorded for this clonotype. The chain joins TRBV18 to TRBJ2-5, with D possibly TRBD1 on 5 matching bases. In germline, CDR1 is KGHSH, CDR2 LQKENI. V shed 4 bases and J shed 4 bases, with 13 bases lying between them. The CDR3 spans 14 residues. CDR3: CASSQSARGETQYF. DNA of the CDR3: TGTGCCAGCTCACAAAGCGCTAGGGGAGAGACCCAGTACTTC. Looking up the rest from reference TRBV18 and TRBJ2-5 gives the full variable domain: NAGVMQNPRHLVRRRGQEARLRCSPMKGHSHVYWYRQLPEEGLKFMVYLQKENIIDESGMPKERFSAEFPKEGPSILRIQQVVRGDSAAYFCASSQSARGETQYFGPGTRLLVL.

The V call is TRBV12-3 or TRBV12-4, the J call TRBJ2-3; 9 bases are a match to TRBD2. With V trimmed by 3 bases and J by 4 bases, 2 bases remained unmatched. The CDR3 sequence is 14 residues long. CDR3 protein: CASSLTSGPDTQYF. The DNA for the CDR3 is TGTGCCAGCAGTTTGACTAGCGGACCAGATACGCAGTATTTT.

The rearrangement links TRBV19 to TRBJ1-4; 8 positions agree with TRBD1. V shed 4 bases, J shed 8 bases, and the junction held 9 bases outside the gene matches. This CDR3 has 15 residues. Germline V gene sequence: CDR1 LNHDA, CDR2 SQIVND (reference sequence). CDR3 region: CASSTGTGVREKLFF. For the CDR3, the DNA is TGTGCCAGTAGTACCGGGACAGGCGTCCGGGAAAAACTGTTTTTT.

This clonotype was observed a handful of times. The V call is TRBV30, the J call TRBJ1-1; 7 positions agree with TRBD1. CDR1 and CDR2 (germline): GTSNPN, SVGIG (reference sequence). This CDR3 comprises 15 residues. Trimming cost V 4 bases and J 6 bases; bases outside gene matches: 14. CDR3 sequence (DNA): TGTGCCTGGACCCCTGGGGCAGGGGGTATGCCTGAAGCTTTCTTT. Its translation: CAWTPGAGGMPEAFF.

There are a few counts of this clonotype. V gene TRBV3-1 combines with J gene TRBJ1-1; no clear D. CDR3 length: 13 amino acids. Deletions cut 7 bases from V and 4 bases from J, with 13 bases between. Looked up from germline, CDR1 is LGHDT and CDR2 is YNNKEL (reference sequence). The CDR3 loop is CASTTLGSTEAFF. The DNA for the CDR3 is TGTGCCAGCACCACGTTGGGGAGCACTGAAGCTTTCTTT. Full variable domain (remainder filled in from reference TRBV3-1 and TRBJ1-1): DTAVSQTPKYLVTQMGNDKSIKCEQNLGHDTMYWYKQDSKKFLKIMFSYNNKELIINETVPNRFSPKSPDKAHLNLHINSLELGDSAVYFCASTTLGSTEAFFGQGTRLTVV.

The V gene is TRBV6-5, the J gene TRBJ2-7; 11 nucleotides align to TRBD1. V dropped 4 bases and J dropped 5; count of bases not matched to a gene: 7. This CDR3 contains 15 residues. Germline CDR1 is MNHEY and CDR2 is SVGAGI. This CDR3 is CASSSRDRGINEQYF. As DNA, the CDR3 is TGTGCCAGCAGTTCCCGGGACAGGGGGATCAACGAGCAGTACTTC.

This clonotype showed up just a few times. The V call is TRBV7-6, the J call TRBJ2-3; tentatively, D is TRBD1 (5 bases). This CDR3 contains 15 residues. In germline, CDR1 is SGHVS, CDR2 FNYEAQ. V gave up 0 bases and J gave up 2 bases, with 9 bases separating them. Here the CDR3 reads CASSLAPGNTDTQYF. CDR3 nucleotide sequence: TGTGCCAGCAGCTTAGCGCCAGGGAACACAGATACGCAGTATTTT.

This clonotype has just a few counts. The chain uses TRBV6-1 and TRBJ2-2; 7 nucleotides match TRBD1. Germline CDR1 reads MNHNS; CDR2 reads SASEGT. This CDR3 comprises 13 residues. V lost 11 bases and J lost 8; bases outside the gene matches: 11. For the CDR3, the DNA is TGTGCCTCACGGAGTTCAGGGGGAGGGGAGCTGTTTTTT. Translated, it gives CASRSSGGGELFF.

This clonotype was counted between two and nine times. The rearrangement links TRBV25-1 to TRBJ1-4; no reliable D call. Per germline, CDR1 MGHDK and CDR2 SYGVNS. V was pared by 0 bases and J by 2 bases, with 7 bases between. The CDR3 has 15 amino acids. The CDR3 DNA sequence: TGTGCCAGCAGTGAATATTCTGGGACTAATGAAAAACTGTTTTTT. It encodes CASSEYSGTNEKLFF. Combining the CDR3 with reference TRBV25-1 and TRBJ1-4 gives the whole variable domain EADIYQTPRYLVIGTGKKITLECSQTMGHDKMYWYQQDPGMELHLIHYSYGVNSTEKGDLSSESTVSRIRTEHFPLTLESARPSHTSQYLCASSEYSGTNEKLFFGSGTQLSVL.

The chain joins TRBV29-1 to TRBJ2-5; TRBD2 is a possible D gene (6 bases). V was trimmed by 2 bases and J by 4 bases, leaving 8 bases between them. Germline values: CDR1 SQVTM, CDR2 ANQGSEA. This CDR3 region has 12 residues. CDR3 sequence reads: CSVERDLETQYF. CDR3 nucleotides: TGCAGCGTTGAACGGGACTTAGAGACCCAGTACTTC.

This clonotype was observed a handful of times. The V call is TRBV7-9, the J call TRBJ2-7; D unresolved. Trimming removed 5 bases from V and 6 bases from J, with 17 bases in between. CDR1 and CDR2 (germline): SEHNR, FQNEAQ (reference sequence). The CDR3 covers 14 residues. CDR3 nucleotides: TGTGCCAGCAGCCTCCCGACCCCCCGGATCGAGCAGTACTTC. Translating gives CASSLPTPRIEQYF. Combining the CDR3 with reference TRBV7-9 and TRBJ2-7 gives the whole variable domain DTGVSQNPRHKITKRGQNVTFRCDPISEHNRLYWYRQTLGQGPEFLTYFQNEAQLEKSRLLSDRFSAERPKGSFSTLEIQRTEQGDSAMYLCASSLPTPRIEQYFGPGTRLTVT.

This clonotype was counted ten times or more. V gene TRBV3-1 combines with J gene TRBJ2-3; D might be TRBD1 (6 bases). The germline V gene encodes CDR1 LGHDT and CDR2 YNNKEL (reference sequence). V was shortened by 2 bases and J by 0 bases, with 12 bases between the two germline ends. The CDR3 has 16 amino acids. CDR3 in DNA: TGTGCCAGCAGCCAAACCGGGACACGAAGCACAGATACGCAGTATTTT. It is translated as CASSQTGTRSTDTQYF.

The gene calls are TRBV11-2 and TRBJ2-1; 8 positions match TRBD2. CDR1 and CDR2 from the germline V gene are SGHAT and FQNNGV. After removal of 2 bases from V and 9 bases from J, the junction contained 6 bases not matched to a gene. The CDR3 consists of 14 residues. The DNA of the CDR3 is TGTGCCAGCAGCTTACTCCCGGGGGGGAGTGAGCAGTTCTTC. Translated, it gives CASSLLPGGSEQFF.

The rearrangement joins TRBV5-1 to TRBJ2-2; D unclear. The CDR3 covers 15 residues. The germline V gene has CDR1 SGHRS and CDR2 YFSETQ. V lost 4 bases and J 2 bases, leaving 12 bases between the germline ends. The CDR3 DNA reads as TGCGCCAGCAGCCCCACCCCAACTAACACCGGGGAGCTGTTTTTT. Residues: CASSPTPTNTGELFF.

In its sample, this clonotype was seen a few times. J is TRBJ2-1 and V is TRBV20-1; no clear D gene. Germline V gene sequence: CDR1 DFQATT, CDR2 SNEGSKA (reference sequence). The CDR3 runs 13 residues. V lost 6 bases to trimming and J lost 5 bases, with 14 bases between them. CDR3 nucleotides: TGCAGTGCCCCCTGGGCTCAGGACAATGAGCAGTTCTTC. Translating gives CSAPWAQDNEQFF.